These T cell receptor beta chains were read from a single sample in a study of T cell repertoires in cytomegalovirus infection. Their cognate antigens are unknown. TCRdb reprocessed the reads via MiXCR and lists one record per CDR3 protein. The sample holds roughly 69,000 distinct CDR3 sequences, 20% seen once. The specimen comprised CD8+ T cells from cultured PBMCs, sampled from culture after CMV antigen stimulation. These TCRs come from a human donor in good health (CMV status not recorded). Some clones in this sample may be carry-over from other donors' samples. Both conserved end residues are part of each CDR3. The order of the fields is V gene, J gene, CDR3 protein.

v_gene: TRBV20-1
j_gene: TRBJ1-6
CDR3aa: CSVRRSSYNSPLHF

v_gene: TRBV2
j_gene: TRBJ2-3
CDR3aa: CASSSPLSSGGTRPIWDTQYF

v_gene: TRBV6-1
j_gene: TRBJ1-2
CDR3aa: CASSEYLAPNYGYTF

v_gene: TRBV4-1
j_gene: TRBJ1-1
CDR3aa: CASSQTVMNTEAF

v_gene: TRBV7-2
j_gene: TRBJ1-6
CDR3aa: CASSPDRRNSPLHF

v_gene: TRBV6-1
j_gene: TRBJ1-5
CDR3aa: CASSEGREVQPQHF

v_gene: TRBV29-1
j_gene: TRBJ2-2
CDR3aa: CSVRDRGLEELFF

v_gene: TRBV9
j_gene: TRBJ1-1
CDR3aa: CASRRGGRNTEAFF

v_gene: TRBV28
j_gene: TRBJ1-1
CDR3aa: CASTAYMNTEAFF

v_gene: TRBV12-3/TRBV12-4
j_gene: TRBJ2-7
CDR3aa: CASSPQGGPSYEQYF

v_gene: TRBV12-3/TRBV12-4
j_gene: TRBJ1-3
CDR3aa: CASSLGQGGNTIYF

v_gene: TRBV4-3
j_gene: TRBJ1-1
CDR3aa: CASSQRGGRNTEAFF

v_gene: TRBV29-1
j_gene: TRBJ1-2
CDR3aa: CSVQVDRPNYGYTF

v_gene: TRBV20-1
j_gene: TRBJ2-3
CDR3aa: CSAVPGLAGTDTQYF

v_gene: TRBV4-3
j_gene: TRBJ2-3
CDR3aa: CASSQDTGTGSDTQYF

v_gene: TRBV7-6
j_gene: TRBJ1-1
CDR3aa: CASTLGTANEAFF

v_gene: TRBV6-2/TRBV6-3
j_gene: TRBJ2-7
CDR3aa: CASASSYVDNFRNEQYF